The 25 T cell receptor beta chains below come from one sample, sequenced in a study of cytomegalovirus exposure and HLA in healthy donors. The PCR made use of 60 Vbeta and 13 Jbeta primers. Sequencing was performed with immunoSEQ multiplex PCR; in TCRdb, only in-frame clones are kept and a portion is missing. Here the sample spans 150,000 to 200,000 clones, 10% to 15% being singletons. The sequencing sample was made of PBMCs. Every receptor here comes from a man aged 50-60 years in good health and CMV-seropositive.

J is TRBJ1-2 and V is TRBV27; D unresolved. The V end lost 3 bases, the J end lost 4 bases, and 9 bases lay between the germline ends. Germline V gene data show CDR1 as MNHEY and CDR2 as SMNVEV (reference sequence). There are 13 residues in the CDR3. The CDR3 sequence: CASSFHSFYGYTF. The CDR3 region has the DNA TGTGCCAGCAGTTTCCACAGTTTCTATGGCTACACCTTC.

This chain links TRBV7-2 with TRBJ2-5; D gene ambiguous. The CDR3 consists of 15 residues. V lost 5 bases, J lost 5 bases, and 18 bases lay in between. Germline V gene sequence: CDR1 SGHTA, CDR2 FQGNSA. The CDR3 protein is CASSLSPSEEETQYF. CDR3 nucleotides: TGTGCCAGCAGCCTTAGTCCTTCCGAGGAGGAGACCCAGTACTTC. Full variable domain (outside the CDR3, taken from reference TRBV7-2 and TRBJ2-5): GAGVSQSPSNKVTEKGKDVELRCDPISGHTALYWYRQSLGQGLEFLIYFQGNSAPDKSGLPSDRFSAERTGGSVSTLTIQRTQQEDSAVYLCASSLSPSEEETQYFGPGTRLLVL.

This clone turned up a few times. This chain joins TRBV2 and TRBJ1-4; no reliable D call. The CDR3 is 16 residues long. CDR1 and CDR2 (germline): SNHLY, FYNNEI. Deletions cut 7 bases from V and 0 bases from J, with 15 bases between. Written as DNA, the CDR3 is TGTGCCAGCAATGCCCGTAGTGGTGCAACTAATGAAAAACTGTTTTTT. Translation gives CASNARSGATNEKLFF.

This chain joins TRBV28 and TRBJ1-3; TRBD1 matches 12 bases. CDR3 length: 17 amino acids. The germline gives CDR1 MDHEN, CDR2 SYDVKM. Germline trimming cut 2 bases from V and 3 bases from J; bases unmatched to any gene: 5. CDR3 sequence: CASSLRGTGGFGNTIYF. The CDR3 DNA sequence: TGTGCCAGCAGTTTAAGGGGGACAGGGGGCTTTGGAAACACCATATATTTT.

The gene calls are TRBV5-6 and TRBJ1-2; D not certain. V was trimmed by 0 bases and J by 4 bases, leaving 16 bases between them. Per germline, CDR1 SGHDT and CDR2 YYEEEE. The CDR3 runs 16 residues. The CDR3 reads CASSLGDWKGAYGYTF. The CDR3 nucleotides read TGTGCCAGCAGCTTGGGAGACTGGAAAGGAGCCTATGGCTACACCTTC.

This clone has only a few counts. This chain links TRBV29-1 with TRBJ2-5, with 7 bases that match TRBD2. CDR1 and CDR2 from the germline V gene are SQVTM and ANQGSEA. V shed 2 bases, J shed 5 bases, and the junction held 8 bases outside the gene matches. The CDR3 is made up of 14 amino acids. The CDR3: CSVESGLPPETQYF. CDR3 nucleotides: TGCAGCGTTGAATCGGGACTACCCCCTGAGACCCAGTACTTC.

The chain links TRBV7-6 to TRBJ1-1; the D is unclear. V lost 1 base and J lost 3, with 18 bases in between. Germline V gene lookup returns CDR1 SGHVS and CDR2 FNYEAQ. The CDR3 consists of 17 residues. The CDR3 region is CASSLGSTPAMDTEAFF. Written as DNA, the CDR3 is TGTGCCAGCAGCTTAGGGTCCACTCCTGCGATGGACACTGAAGCTTTCTTT.

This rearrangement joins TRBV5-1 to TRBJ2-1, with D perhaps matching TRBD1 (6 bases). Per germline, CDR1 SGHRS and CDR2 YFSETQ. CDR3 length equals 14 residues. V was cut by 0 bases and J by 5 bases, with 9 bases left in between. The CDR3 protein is CASSLAGADNEQFF. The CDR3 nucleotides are TGCGCCAGCAGCTTGGCAGGGGCCGACAATGAGCAGTTCTTC.

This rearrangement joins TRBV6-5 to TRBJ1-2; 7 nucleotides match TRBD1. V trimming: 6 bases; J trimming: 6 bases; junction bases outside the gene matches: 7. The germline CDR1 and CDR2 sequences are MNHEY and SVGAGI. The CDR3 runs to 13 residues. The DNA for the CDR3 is TGTGCCAGCAGATATACAGGGGTTAATGGCTACACCTTC. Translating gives CASRYTGVNGYTF.

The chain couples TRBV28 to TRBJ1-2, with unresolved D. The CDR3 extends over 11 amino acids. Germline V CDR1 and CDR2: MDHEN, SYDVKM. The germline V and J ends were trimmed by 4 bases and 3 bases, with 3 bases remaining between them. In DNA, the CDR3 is TGTGCCAGCAGTTGGCACTATGGCTACACCTTC. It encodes CASSWHYGYTF.

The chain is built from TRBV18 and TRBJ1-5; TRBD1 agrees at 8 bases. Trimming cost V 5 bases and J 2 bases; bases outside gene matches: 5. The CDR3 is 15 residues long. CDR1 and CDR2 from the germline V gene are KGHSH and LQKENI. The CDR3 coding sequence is TGTGCCAGCTCATCCGGACAGGGAGGCAATCAGCCCCAGCATTTT. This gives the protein CASSSGQGGNQPQHF.

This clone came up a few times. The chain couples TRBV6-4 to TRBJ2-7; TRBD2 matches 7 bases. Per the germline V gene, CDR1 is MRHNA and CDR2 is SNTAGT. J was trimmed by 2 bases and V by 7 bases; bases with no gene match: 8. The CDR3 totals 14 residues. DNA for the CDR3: TGTGCCAGCACCCCTGGAGCGGGGCCCTACGAGCAGTACGTC. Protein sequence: CASTPGAGPYEQYV.

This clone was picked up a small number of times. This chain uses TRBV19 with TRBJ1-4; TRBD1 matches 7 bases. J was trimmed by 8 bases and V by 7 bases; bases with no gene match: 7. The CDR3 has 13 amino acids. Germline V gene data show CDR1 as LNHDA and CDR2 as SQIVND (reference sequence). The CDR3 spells CASKDRVGEKLFF. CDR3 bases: TGTGCCAGTAAAGACAGGGTCGGGGAAAAACTGTTTTTT.

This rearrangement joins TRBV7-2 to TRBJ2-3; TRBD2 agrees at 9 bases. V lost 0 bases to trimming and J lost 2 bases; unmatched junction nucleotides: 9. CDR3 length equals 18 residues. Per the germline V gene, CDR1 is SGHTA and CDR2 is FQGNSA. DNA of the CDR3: TGTGCCAGCAGCTTAGCGAGTGGAGCGGGGGGCGTCACAGATACGCAGTATTTT. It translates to CASSLASGAGGVTDTQYF.

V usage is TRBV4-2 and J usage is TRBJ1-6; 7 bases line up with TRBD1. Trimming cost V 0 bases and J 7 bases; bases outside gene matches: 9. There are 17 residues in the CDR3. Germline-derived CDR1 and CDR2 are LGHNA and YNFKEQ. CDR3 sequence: CASSQDLETGQNSPLHF. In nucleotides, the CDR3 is TGTGCCAGCAGCCAAGATCTGGAGACAGGGCAAAATTCACCCCTCCACTTT.

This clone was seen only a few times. CDR3 amino acids: CASSPSNGGYSNQPQHF. CDR3 nucleotides: TGTGCCAGCAGTCCGAGTAACGGGGGTTATAGCAATCAGCCCCAGCATTTT. J is TRBJ1-5 and V is TRBV28; D is perhaps TRBD1 (5 bases). The V end lost 5 bases, the J end lost 0 bases, and 17 bases lay between the germline ends. This CDR3 has 17 residues. Germline values: CDR1 MDHEN, CDR2 SYDVKM.

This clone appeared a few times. As DNA, the CDR3 is TGTGCCAGTAGTATAGGGCCAGGGGGTGTGAACACTGAAGCTTTCTTT. Translation gives CASSIGPGGVNTEAFF. The chain employs TRBV19 and TRBJ1-1, with 7 bases aligning to TRBD1. CDR1 is LNHDA, CDR2 SQIVND, per germline (reference sequence). J gave up 0 bases and V 1 base, and 5 bases lay outside the gene matches. The CDR3 runs 16 residues.

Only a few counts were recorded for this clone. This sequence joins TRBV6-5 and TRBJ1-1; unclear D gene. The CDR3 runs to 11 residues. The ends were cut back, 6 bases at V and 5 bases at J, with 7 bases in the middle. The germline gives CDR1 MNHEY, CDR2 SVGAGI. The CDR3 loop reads CASSRWTEAFF. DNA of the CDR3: TGTGCCAGCAGCAGGTGGACTGAAGCTTTCTTT.

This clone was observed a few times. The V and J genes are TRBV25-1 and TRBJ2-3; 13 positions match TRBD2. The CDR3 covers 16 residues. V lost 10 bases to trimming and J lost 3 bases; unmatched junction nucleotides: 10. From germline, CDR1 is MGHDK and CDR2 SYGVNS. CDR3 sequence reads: CATASGLAGRTDTQYF. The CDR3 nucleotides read TGTGCCACCGCTTCGGGACTAGCGGGGAGAACAGATACGCAGTATTTT. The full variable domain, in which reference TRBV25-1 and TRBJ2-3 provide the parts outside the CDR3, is EADIYQTPRYLVIGTGKKITLECSQTMGHDKMYWYQQDPGMELHLIHYSYGVNSTEKGDLSSESTVSRIRTEHFPLTLESARPSHTSQYLCATASGLAGRTDTQYFGPGTRLTVL.

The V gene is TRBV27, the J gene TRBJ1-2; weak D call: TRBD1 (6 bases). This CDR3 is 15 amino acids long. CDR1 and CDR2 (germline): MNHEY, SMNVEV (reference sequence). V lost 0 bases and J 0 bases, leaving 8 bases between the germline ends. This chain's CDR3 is CASSLSNRANYGYTF. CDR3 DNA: TGTGCCAGCAGTTTATCTAACAGGGCTAACTATGGCTACACCTTC.

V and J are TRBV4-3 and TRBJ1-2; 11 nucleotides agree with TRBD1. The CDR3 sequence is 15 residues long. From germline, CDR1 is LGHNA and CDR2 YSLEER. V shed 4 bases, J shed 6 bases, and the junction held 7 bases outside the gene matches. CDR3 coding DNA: TGCGCCAGCAGCCGTCGGACAGGGGGCGCGGATGGCTACACCTTC. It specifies CASSRRTGGADGYTF.

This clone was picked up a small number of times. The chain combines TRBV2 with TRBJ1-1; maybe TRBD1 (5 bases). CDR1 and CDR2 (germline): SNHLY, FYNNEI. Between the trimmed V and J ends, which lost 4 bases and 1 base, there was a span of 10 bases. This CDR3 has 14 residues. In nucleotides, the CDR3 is TGTGCCAGCAGTGGTTACAGGCCGAACACTGAAGCTTTCTTT. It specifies CASSGYRPNTEAFF.

The CDR3 sequence is CASGPDRGSYEQYF. Written as DNA, the CDR3 is TGTGCTAGTGGGCCCGACAGGGGCTCCTACGAGCAGTACTTC. J is TRBJ2-7 and V is TRBV12-5; 8 bases are shared with TRBD1. The germline V gene has CDR1 LGHNT and CDR2 FRNRAP. The CDR3 consists of 14 residues. Trimming removed 6 bases from V and 0 bases from J; junction bases left unmatched: 4.

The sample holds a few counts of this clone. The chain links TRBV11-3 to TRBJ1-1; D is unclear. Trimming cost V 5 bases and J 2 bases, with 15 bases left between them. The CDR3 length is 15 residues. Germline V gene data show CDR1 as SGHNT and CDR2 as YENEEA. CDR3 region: CASSPYPGLNTEAFF. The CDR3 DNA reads TGTGCCAGCAGCCCATATCCGGGTCTCAACACTGAAGCTTTCTTT.

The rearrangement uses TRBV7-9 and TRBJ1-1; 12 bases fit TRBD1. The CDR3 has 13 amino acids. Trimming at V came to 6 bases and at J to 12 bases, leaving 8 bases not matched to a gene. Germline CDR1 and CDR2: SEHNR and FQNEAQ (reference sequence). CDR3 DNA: TGTGCCAGCAGTTCCGGGACAGGGGGCGGAACTTTCTTT. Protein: CASSSGTGGGTFF.